Below, one T cell receptor beta chain is given with its context. The antigen remains unidentified. TCRdb reprocessed the reads via MiXCR and lists one record per CDR3 protein. The sample includes 140,000 to 150,000 distinct CDR3 sequences, approximately 30% of them seen just once. This record comes from a study of T cell repertoires in cytomegalovirus infection. Germline V gene sequence: CDR1 SEHNR, CDR2 FQNEAQ (reference sequence). The CDR3 has 14 residues. Trimming stripped 3 bases from V and 1 base from J, with 9 bases between. The TCR sequence derives from a human donor in good health (CMV status not recorded). Some clones in this sample may be carry-over from other donors' samples. V and J are TRBV7-9 and TRBJ2-5; D is perhaps TRBD1 or TRBD2 (5 bases each). Sequencing used CD8+ T cells from cultured PBMCs, obtained from culture after CMV antigen stimulation. CDR3 residues: CASSFEGIQETQYF. CDR3 DNA: TGTGCCAGCAGCTTTGAGGGGATCCAAGAGACCCAGTACTTC.